Given below is one T cell receptor (beta chain) in context. The specificity of this receptor is unknown. Base qualities are not provided; no much larger clone lies one nucleotide away. The data derive from a study of cytomegalovirus exposure and HLA in healthy donors (dated by TCRdb to about 2017). Context from the whole study: An earlier analysis of several hundred of the donors reported approximately 270 Gb of sequence data and some 120 million unique TCR beta sequences from around 200 million T cells. Roughly 300 gigabases of sequencing data and 75 million to 85 million unique TCR sequences made up an early release that covered approximately 650 HLA-typed donors. Of the approximately 400 genotyped donors, approximately 83% fell in the genetic ancestry cluster associated with self-reported Caucasian donors. The study aimed to test whether cataloging public T cell receptors could reveal signatures of past pathogen exposure. The study used immunosequencing to profile the T cell repertoires of 666 subjects and linked those repertoires to cytomegalovirus serostatus. Besides the first cohort of about 730 subjects, a separate validation cohort made up of over 100 different subjects was used. The study combined high-throughput TCR immunosequencing, statistical association of individual TCRs with disease status, and machine learning to predict cytomegalovirus infection status. To study patterns of TCR occurrence, a later analysis re-analyzed previously published TCR beta repertoires from 700 or so donors and added high-resolution HLA genotyping. The later analysis used no new phenotypic data to find candidate immune exposures, relying instead on TCR beta sequences and their occurrence across donors. An earlier analysis of approximately 500 of the donors applied high-throughput TCR beta sequencing to assess whether each TCR beta V gene segment acted as functional or pseudogenic. Donor age, sex, ethnicity and CMV serostatus were collected together with the repertoire data. Genome-wide SNP genotypes for about 65% of the 666 donors were used in a later genetic analysis, which treated that subset as a discovery cohort. All discovery cohort repertoires had been generated on a single sequencing platform. HLA typing included class I and class II loci at four-digit resolution. The number of donors typed differed by locus, with roughly 629-640 for A, B, C, DRB1 and DQB1, around 560 for DQA1, under 610 for DPA1, and over 400 for DPB1. Because of strong linkage in the cohort, roughly five DR-DQ haplotypes were treated as single units for association and clustering. Among some 400 genotyped donors of the cohort, an average of around 240,000 unique TCR beta nucleotide sequences were sequenced per donor, roughly 20% of them non-productive. Study-level results and caveats: When HLA alleles, especially DR and DQ, strongly co-occurred, attributing TCR associations to individual alleles was difficult. A further reported finding was that TCR beta sequences accurately predicted the HLA-A and HLA-B alleles for most subjects in the first cohort. In an earlier analysis of a few hundred of the donors, most TCR beta V segments were observed in productive rearrangements about 90% or about 30% of the time, broadly matching IMGT annotations. In a later genetic analysis, fewer N-insertions in productive TCRs were reported among donors in an Asian-associated ancestry cluster than the 666-donor mean. In both the original and validation cohorts, the classifier was reported to diagnose cytomegalovirus status with high specificity and sensitivity. The sequencing pipeline was judged likely to have produced a cluster of highly shared sequence variants as a technical artifact. Only TCR beta chains were sequenced in this cohort, and the absence of alpha or paired-chain data limited detectable features. A later analysis found that TCR association rates varied across HLA loci, with DRB1 alleles showing the most associated TCRs and HLA-C alleles the fewest. In vitro tests confirmed that a few of the cytomegalovirus-associated TCR beta chains recognize cytomegalovirus antigens. The only immune exposure information available for the cohort was CMV serostatus. The 87-base-pair reads could not distinguish some IMGT-functional V segments, including TRBV6-2 and TRBV6-3, so those segments were excluded. In a later analysis, most CMV-associated TCR beta chains were found to appear HLA-restricted, with HLA associations seemingly driven largely by CMV exposure. Roughly uniform sequencing depth across donors was assumed in presence/absence analyses, although this assumption may not hold. A later genetic analysis associated a missense DCLRE1C variant with V-gene and J-gene trimming of TCR beta chains, and an independent cohort replicated the association. In a later analysis, HLA-associated TCR beta chains showed more clonal expansion and lower generation probabilities than non-associated chains that were equally common. A total of fewer than 200 TCR beta chains were listed by the study as associated with cytomegalovirus. The authors suggested that the approach could potentially be generalized to other disease states and immunological phenotypes. Because counts were too low, 15 to 20 rarely observed V segments, including chromosome 9 orphons, were excluded from the earlier analysis of 587 of the donors. Because HLA typing was unavailable for some donors at each locus, only the typed subset was used in association tests. Several of the top co-occurrence clusters appeared to be linked to parvovirus B19, influenza, CMV and Epstein-Barr virus, according to a later analysis. In a later analysis, over 15,000 TCR beta sequences were associated with specific HLA alleles at a false discovery rate of 0.05. Correlated functional status among segregating V segments might reflect linkage disequilibrium, but an unknown experimental factor could not be ruled out. Most TCR sequences were observed very rarely across donors, whereas some public TCRs were present in many individuals.

The cohort comprised approximately 700 healthy bone marrow donors. All cohort members were sampled while nominally healthy, although unrecorded immune exposures were likely present. The donor tested CMV seropositive, placing the donor among the approximately 290 seropositive members of the cohort. Every donor gave a peripheral blood sample, and the peripheral blood mononuclear cells from that sample were used for TCR beta sequencing. The Qiagen DNeasy Blood Extraction Kit was used to extract genomic DNA from the blood cell samples. From its cysteine to its phenylalanine, the CDR3 spans 16 amino acids. The kept DNA is CDR3 alone, 48 bases in frame from the first base. Sequences SGHAT (CDR1) and FQDESV (CDR2) are obtained from the germline V gene (reference sequence). V lost 4 bases and J lost 1 base, and the count of bases not matched to a germline gene is 6. The method was the immunoSEQ multiplex PCR assay. A mixture of 60 forward primers for TCR Vbeta segments and 13 reverse primers for TCR Jbeta segments was used in the multiplex PCR. A multiplex PCR assay on genomic DNA amplified the CDR3 region of rearranged TCR beta genes. The Illumina HiSeq System was used to sequence the amplified TCR beta libraries as 87-base-pair reads. The original methods were these. A later analysis counted around 72 million unique TCR beta chains across the 650 to 700 repertoires, and some 11 million of these chains were shared by at least two donors. Raw reads were error-corrected and collapsed into unique sequences by a nearest-neighbor algorithm in which closely related sequences were merged to remove PCR and sequencing errors. CDR3 sequences were aligned to IMGT reference sequences to assign V, D and J gene segments. For a sequence to be retained, a match of at least six nucleotides was required to both a V gene segment and a J gene segment. Rearrangements were classified as productive when the CDR3 lacked stop codons and remained in frame with V and J, and all other rearrangements were classified as non-productive. CDR3 was defined according to IMGT convention as the region running from the second conserved V-encoded cysteine to the conserved J-encoded phenylalanine. Sequences without an unambiguous match to a single V gene segment were excluded from the earlier analysis of 450 to 750 of the donors. In an earlier analysis of a few hundred of the donors, a V segment was called functional when productive rearrangements were above 56.7%, and segregating when the standard deviation between donors exceeded 5%. A statistical classification framework was built to diagnose cytomegalovirus status from the catalog of TCR beta chain sequences. V and J gene assignment, in a later analysis, came from comparing TCR nucleotide sequences with IMGT/GENE-DB human TR gene sequences. In a later analysis, CDR3 sequences and most-parsimonious VDJ recombination scenarios were assigned using the TCRdist pipeline. In a later analysis, each TCR beta chain was defined by its CDR3 amino acid sequence together with its V-gene family, and reads without a unique V-gene family were excluded. As a way to deal with suspected cross-contamination and a sequencing artifact, a later analysis dropped 592 nucleotide sequences that were highly shared and had low generation probability. In a later analysis, a clonal expansion index was calculated for each public chain from normalized within-repertoire ranks of inferred template counts. Generation probabilities in a later analysis came from a VDJ recombination model fitted to out-of-frame rearrangements, and those results were checked against IGoR. A later analysis scored TCR-TCR, TCR-HLA and TCR-CMV co-occurrence with hypergeometric tests, applying a repertoire-size bias correction to TCR pairs. To estimate false discovery rates, a later analysis permuted the HLA or CMV assignments 20 times. In a later analysis, co-occurring TCRs were grouped using DBSCAN, with TCRdist sequence similarity added in when clustering inside HLA-allele-positive subsets. Co-occurrence clustering excluded repertoires with fewer than 30,000 or more than 120,000 public chains, plus five with anomalous nucleotide sharing. TCRdb's version of the immuneACCESS table is confined to in-frame rearrangements and falls short of the full clone set. An unresolved V gene accounts for under half of the shortfall where checked; the remainder is of unknown origin. V and J calls and clone size are as listed in that table; D and trimming were resolved from the DNA. The sample table shows about 130,000 clones, and over 75% are seen once. Under 5% of the sample is in the top ten clones.

The V gene is TRBV11-1 and the J gene is TRBJ2-2, with 7 bases matching TRBD1. This TCR derives from a male donor in good health and CMV-seropositive. Sequencing was performed on PBMCs. The DNA sequence follows: TGTGCCAGCAGCTCGGGACAGCTAATGAACACCGGGGAGCTGTTTTTT. Translated, it reads CASSSGQLMNTGELFF.